The entry below describes one TCR beta chain. Its antigen is unknown. A multiplex PCR was run with 60 Vbeta primers and 13 Jbeta primers. Sequencing used immunoSEQ multiplex PCR; TCRdb keeps in-frame clones, though not all of them. Altogether 150,000 to 200,000 clones are present, around 85% being singletons, with the ten largest covering roughly 8.8%. There are 14 residues in the CDR3. Germline loops: CDR1 SGHRS, CDR2 YFSETQ. With 4 bases clipped from V and 6 bases from J, the junction kept 6 bases outside the gene matches. This entry comes from a study of cytomegalovirus exposure and HLA in healthy donors. Whole-study results and caveats: Reports described diagnosis of cytomegalovirus status by the classifier as highly specific and sensitive.

The gene calls are TRBV5-1 and TRBJ1-2, with 10 positions matching TRBD1. The TCR sequence derives from a man aged 18 to 29 in good health and CMV-seropositive. Sequenced: PBMCs. CDR3 bases: TGCGCCAGCAGCACTGGGACAGGGGAAGATGGCTACACCTTC. Translation gives CASSTGTGEDGYTF.